The 25 T cell receptor beta chains reported below all come from one sample, sequenced in a study of blood T cell repertoires in COVID-19. TCRdb keeps only in-frame clones here, not all; method: immunoSEQ multiplex PCR. The data contain 310,000 or so clones, roughly nine tenths of them singletons. The specimen sequenced was peripheral blood. Receptors were obtained from a man aged 18 to 29 who had recovered from COVID-19.

The chain carries TRBV19 and TRBJ2-7, with 8 bases aligning to TRBD1. Trimming at V came to 5 bases and at J to 2 bases, leaving 5 bases not matched to a gene. Germline CDR1 reads LNHDA; CDR2 reads SQIVND (reference sequence). This CDR3 spans 14 amino acids. The CDR3 bases are TGTGCCAGTAGTGCGCGACAGGGGACCTACGAGCAGTACTTC. Its translation is CASSARQGTYEQYF.

The rearrangement uses TRBV6-5 and TRBJ1-2; 7 nucleotides match TRBD1. The germline V gene encodes CDR1 MNHEY and CDR2 SVGAGI. This CDR3 has 13 residues. After removal of 4 bases from V and 3 bases from J, the junction contained 2 bases not matched to a gene. CDR3 region: CASSWDSDYGYTF. The CDR3 DNA sequence: TGTGCCAGCAGTTGGGACAGTGACTATGGCTACACCTTC.

The CDR3 coding sequence is TGTGCCAGCAGCCTTTATAATTCACCCCTCCACTTT. Translated, it gives CASSLYNSPLHF. The chain combines TRBV5-6 with TRBJ1-6; D gene uncertain. The V gene lost 4 bases and the J gene lost 4 bases, with 3 bases spanning the gap. The germline V gene has CDR1 SGHDT and CDR2 YYEEEE. This CDR3 comprises 12 residues.

The V call is TRBV5-8, the J call TRBJ2-3, with D perhaps matching TRBD2 (6 bases). Looked up from germline, CDR1 is SGHTS and CDR2 is YDEGEE. This CDR3 region has 17 residues. Trimming removed 3 bases from V and 1 base from J, with 18 bases in between. CDR3 nucleotide sequence: TGTGCCAGCAGCTCCCCCCCAGGAGGCGGGGGCACAGATACGCAGTATTTT. The encoded protein is CASSSPPGGGGTDTQYF.

Here the CDR3 DNA reads TGTGCCAGCAGCCAAGAGGGGGCCTTCTATGGCTACACCTTC. Translating gives CASSQEGAFYGYTF. This chain uses TRBV14 with TRBJ1-2; D perhaps matches TRBD1 (6 bases). The CDR3 loop spans 14 amino acids. V gave up 0 bases and J gave up 4 bases, with 9 bases separating them. From germline, CDR1 is SGHDN and CDR2 FVKESK.

The CDR3 reads CASSFGGDRSQFNSPLHF. The CDR3 nucleotides are TGTGCCAGCAGTTTCGGGGGGGACAGATCCCAATTTAATTCACCCCTCCACTTT. The chain uses TRBV27 and TRBJ1-6; 7 bases align to TRBD1. The trim removed 3 bases at V and 6 bases at J, leaving 14 bases unmatched. The germline V gene has CDR1 MNHEY and CDR2 SMNVEV (reference sequence). The CDR3 is 18 residues long.

In the case of this clone: Other DNA sequences in the sample encode the same CDR3. Here the CDR3 reads CASSPPGQSSYNEQFF. Here the CDR3 DNA reads TGTGCCAGCTCACCACCGGGACAGAGCTCCTACAATGAGCAGTTCTTC. V gene TRBV18 combines with J gene TRBJ2-1, with 7 bases fitting TRBD1. CDR1 KGHSH and CDR2 LQKENI come from the germline V gene. CDR3 length: 16 amino acids. V shed 0 bases, J shed 0 bases, and the junction held 2 bases outside the gene matches.

This clone was counted once. This rearrangement joins TRBV5-1 to TRBJ2-7; TRBD1 agrees at 7 bases. Unmatched junction bases numbered 7, after V lost 0 bases and J lost 7 bases. This CDR3 contains 14 residues. Germline V CDR1 and CDR2: SGHRS, YFSETQ. The CDR3 DNA follows: TGCGCCAGCAGCTTGGACAGGGGATCTGGGGAGCAGTACTTC. This encodes CASSLDRGSGEQYF.

This chain joins TRBV13 and TRBJ1-2; the D is unclear. V lost 1 base, J lost 1 base, and 4 bases lay in between. This CDR3 spans 13 amino acids. CDR1 is PRHDT, CDR2 FYEKMQ, per germline (reference sequence). CDR3 nucleotide sequence: TGTGCCAGCAGCTTAGCAGATAACTATGGCTACACCTTC. This sequence encodes CASSLADNYGYTF.

V usage is TRBV19 and J usage is TRBJ1-1; 8 positions match TRBD1. Germline CDR1 LNHDA, CDR2 SQIVND (reference sequence). This CDR3 contains 14 residues. J gave up 5 bases and V 5 bases, and 7 bases lay outside the gene matches. The CDR3 loop reads CASSSTGGGTEAFF. In DNA, the CDR3 is TGTGCCAGTAGTTCCACAGGGGGAGGAACTGAAGCTTTCTTT.

The sample holds a few counts of this clone. This chain joins TRBV5-4 and TRBJ1-2, with 8 bases identical to TRBD1. This CDR3 contains 15 residues. Germline V gene lookup returns CDR1 SGHNT and CDR2 YYREEE (reference sequence). V lost 3 bases and J lost 4; bases outside the gene matches: 8. The CDR3 DNA is TGTGCCAGCAGCTCACCGACAGGGGCGGGCTATGGCTACACCTTC. Amino acid sequence: CASSSPTGAGYGYTF.

This chain joins TRBV12-3 or TRBV12-4 and TRBJ1-3; no definite D call. The CDR3 has 12 amino acids. Trimming stripped 8 bases from V and 4 bases from J, with 9 bases between. The CDR3 region has the DNA TGTGCCAGCTCGAGTGCCGGAAACACCATATATTTT. It is translated as CASSSAGNTIYF.

This chain joins TRBV5-4 and TRBJ2-3; 9 nucleotides align to TRBD2. This CDR3 has 16 residues. Germline V gene sequence: CDR1 SGHNT, CDR2 YYREEE (reference sequence). V lost 0 bases and J lost 6; bases outside the gene matches: 8. DNA for the CDR3: TGTGCCAGCAGCTTGGACTGGCGGGGGGGCCGGGATACGCAGTATTTT. It codes for CASSLDWRGGRDTQYF.

CDR3 amino acids: CASSKGHLTDTQYF. In DNA, the CDR3 is TGTGCCAGCAGCAAAGGACACCTCACAGATACGCAGTATTTT. This chain connects TRBV21-1 to TRBJ2-3; the DNA was not compared with TRBD1, the D call given in the table. TRBV21-1 is described as a pseudogene. The CDR3 covers 14 residues.

This chain joins TRBV29-1 and TRBJ2-7; D ambiguous. The germline gives CDR1 SQVTM, CDR2 ANQGSEA. V shed 2 bases and J shed 2 bases, with 10 bases lying between them. The CDR3 totals 13 residues. In DNA, the CDR3 is TGCAGCGTTGAAAGTGACAACACCTACGAGCAGTACTTC. Protein sequence: CSVESDNTYEQYF.

The rearrangement links TRBV5-6 to TRBJ2-1, with D perhaps TRBD2 (6 bases). Germline V gene lookup returns CDR1 SGHDT and CDR2 YYEEEE. The CDR3 extends over 15 amino acids. The ends were cut back, 3 bases at V and 1 base at J, with 11 bases in the middle. The CDR3 DNA is TGTGCCAGCAGCTATGGCCTAGCGTCCTACAATGAGCAGTTCTTC. Amino acid sequence: CASSYGLASYNEQFF.

V usage is TRBV6-5 and J usage is TRBJ1-1; unclear D gene. The length of the CDR3 is 14 residues. Per the germline V gene, CDR1 is MNHEY and CDR2 is SVGAGI. Trimming stripped 6 bases from V and 0 bases from J, with 11 bases between. As DNA, the CDR3 is TGTGCCAGCAGCAATAATCAGATGAACACTGAAGCTTTCTTT. This sequence encodes CASSNNQMNTEAFF.

This rearrangement joins TRBV19 to TRBJ2-3, with 9 positions matching TRBD2. V was pared by 2 bases and J by 2 bases, with 5 bases of the junction left unmatched. Germline loops: CDR1 LNHDA, CDR2 SQIVND (reference sequence). This CDR3 is built from 16 residues. CDR3 sequence (DNA): TGTGCCAGTAGTATAAATCTAGCGGGGCACACAGATACGCAGTATTTT. Translated: CASSINLAGHTDTQYF.

This sequence joins TRBV14 and TRBJ2-2; perhaps TRBD1 as D (5 bases). This CDR3 is built from 15 residues. V was trimmed by 4 bases and J by 2 bases, leaving 11 bases between them. The germline gives CDR1 SGHDN, CDR2 FVKESK. CDR3: CASSPGHTNTGELFF. CDR3 DNA: TGTGCCAGCAGCCCCGGACATACCAACACCGGGGAGCTGTTTTTT.

The V and J genes are TRBV6-1 and TRBJ1-6, with TRBD1 as a possible D gene (6 bases). V was trimmed by 2 bases and J by 7 bases, leaving 12 bases between them. Germline V gives CDR1 MNHNS, CDR2 SASEGT. This CDR3 has 15 amino acids. The CDR3 protein is CASSESHRENSPLHF. In DNA form, the CDR3 reads TGTGCCAGCAGTGAATCTCACAGGGAAAATTCACCCCTCCACTTT.

The rearrangement uses TRBV5-6 and TRBJ1-6; 9 nucleotides agree with TRBD1. The trim removed 1 base at V and 10 bases at J, leaving 0 bases unmatched. Germline loops: CDR1 SGHDT, CDR2 YYEEEE. CDR3 length: 13 residues. CDR3 protein: CASSLTGGSPLHF. The DNA for the CDR3 is TGTGCCAGCAGCTTGACAGGGGGCTCACCCCTCCACTTT.

This sequence joins TRBV3-1 (or the pseudogene TRBV3-2) and TRBJ2-5; 11 nucleotides line up with TRBD2. V trimming: 6 bases; J trimming: 3 bases; junction bases outside the gene matches: 15. Germline-derived CDR1 and CDR2 are LGHDT and YNNKEL (reference sequence). There are 18 residues in the CDR3. In DNA form, the CDR3 reads TGTGCCAGCAGGAGCCTTAGCGGGGGGGCTGTGGGGAAAGAGACCCAGTACTTC. It encodes CASRSLSGGAVGKETQYF.

This clone was seen a single time. The chain is built from TRBV4-3 and TRBJ2-5; 8 bases map to TRBD2. J gave up 1 base and V 4 bases, and 8 bases lay outside the gene matches. The CDR3 is 16 amino acids. CDR1 and CDR2 (germline): LGHNA, YSLEER. The CDR3 DNA reads TGCGCCAGCAGCCCGAGAAGCGGGGGCCGCCAAGAGACCCAGTACTTC. It yields the protein CASSPRSGGRQETQYF.

The chain employs TRBV6-5 and TRBJ2-7; D is unclear. Trimming shortened V by 8 bases and J by 2 bases, and 13 bases separated the two germline ends. This CDR3 spans 13 amino acids. Germline CDR1 is MNHEY and CDR2 is SVGAGI. The CDR3 DNA sequence: TGTGCCAGCCAAGGAGCACCTACCTACGAGCAGTACTTC. The encoded protein is CASQGAPTYEQYF.

The chain is built from TRBV19 and TRBJ2-1, with 8 bases fitting TRBD1. CDR3 length equals 15 residues. Germline trimming cut 9 bases from V and 4 bases from J; bases unmatched to any gene: 11. CDR1 and CDR2 from the germline V gene are LNHDA and SQIVND (reference sequence). The CDR3 here is CASAPTGDNYNEQFF. Written as DNA, the CDR3 is TGTGCCAGCGCGCCGACAGGGGATAATTACAATGAGCAGTTCTTC.